The present T cell receptor beta chain was sequenced within a study of T cells in narcolepsy. Study overall: Enrolled donors included narcolepsy type 1 or type 2 patients and healthy controls. Regarding the study as a whole: Same-patient CSF and blood CD4+ T cell clonotypes included HCRT-specific and TRIB2-specific autoreactive ones. Reportedly, autoreactive clonotypes were serially detected in patients' blood but not controls'. No autoreactive T cell clone sequences appeared in some memory CD4+ repertoires.

Generated by immunoSEQ multiplex PCR, the TCRdb table keeps only in-frame clones and is missing some. In the table there are about 32,000 clones, almost 80% of which are singletons. The CDR3 is made up of 15 amino acids. V lost 2 bases and J lost 4; bases outside the gene matches: 5. In germline, CDR1 is SGHDT, CDR2 YYEEEE. Details on this clone: Antigen: not known.

The chain couples TRBV5-6 to TRBJ2-7, with 11 bases lining up with TRBD1. The sample consisted of memory (CD45RA-) CD4+ T cells from blood. The clonotype comes from a human donor in good health. The CDR3 reads CASSFVGQGGYEQYF. The CDR3 nucleotides are TGTGCCAGCAGCTTTGTGGGACAGGGGGGGTACGAGCAGTACTTC.